What follows is one T cell receptor beta chain and its context. The antigen remains undetermined. A primer in the constant region served to generate TCR beta cDNA from 500 ng of total RNA. Libraries for TCR beta were built through three nested multiplex PCR rounds, which together made up a slightly modified ARM-PCR procedure. Primers for the first two PCR rounds were TRBV1-TRBV30 forward primers and a C-beta reverse primer (approximately 9 cycles per round). A single record per CDR3 protein comes from TCRdb applying MiXCR to the multiplex PCR reads. The sample carries a few hundred thousand distinct CDR3 sequences, nearly 60% recorded once. The data belong to a study of tumor-infiltrating lymphocytes in primary liver carcinoma. The overall study: Surgeons resected the patients' primary liver carcinomas. Men as well as women, aged 30 to 69 years, made up the patients.

Study outcomes and limitations: Tumor-adjacent and tumor-blood pairs overlapped less than tumor region pairs did.

The CDR3 contains 15 residues. V dropped 7 bases and J dropped 2 bases, with 14 bases sitting between them. The source of the blood RNA was unsorted whole blood, and germline DNA was extracted as well. The patients carried chronic HBV infection and had received no treatment. Sequenced input: peripheral blood. The TCR was taken from a woman aged 25-40 years with primary liver carcinoma and hepatitis B virus infection. J is TRBJ2-2 and V is TRBV12-3 or TRBV12-4; D is unresolved. The CDR3 sequence is CASKDRWINTGELFF. Written as DNA, the CDR3 is TGTGCCAGCAAAGATCGGTGGATTAACACCGGGGAGCTGTTTTTT.